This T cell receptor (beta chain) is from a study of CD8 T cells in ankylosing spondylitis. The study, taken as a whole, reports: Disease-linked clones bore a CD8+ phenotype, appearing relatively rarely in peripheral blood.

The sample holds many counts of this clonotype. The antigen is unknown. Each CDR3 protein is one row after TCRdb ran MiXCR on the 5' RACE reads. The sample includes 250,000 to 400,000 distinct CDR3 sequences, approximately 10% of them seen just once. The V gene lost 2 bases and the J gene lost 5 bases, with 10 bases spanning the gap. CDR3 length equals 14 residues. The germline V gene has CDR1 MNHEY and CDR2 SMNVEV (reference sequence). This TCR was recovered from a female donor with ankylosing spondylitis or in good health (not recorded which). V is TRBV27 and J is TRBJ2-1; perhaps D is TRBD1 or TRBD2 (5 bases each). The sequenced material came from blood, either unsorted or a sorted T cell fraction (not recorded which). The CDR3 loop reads CASSLRGGNNEQFF. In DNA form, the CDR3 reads TGTGCCAGCAGTTTACGTGGGGGAAACAATGAGCAGTTCTTC.